The text below deals with one T cell receptor (beta chain). The data were obtained in a study of T cell changes during pregnancy in multiple sclerosis. Germline-derived CDR1 and CDR2 are LNHNV and YYDKDF (reference sequence). Trimming left V 1 base short and J 4 bases short, with 14 bases between. The CDR3 contains 16 residues. Assay: immunoSEQ multiplex PCR; the TCRdb copy retains only in-frame clones and omits some. The data show some 99,000 clones, with around 92% seen just once and more than 2% held by the top ten. Here the sequenced sample was peripheral blood, taken after pregnancy. This sequence was found in a female donor in good health, enrolled as a control in a pregnancy study. The chain recombines TRBV15 with TRBJ1-3, with unresolved D. CDR3 in amino acids: CATSRGKPREGNTIYF. For the CDR3, the DNA is TGTGCCACCAGCAGAGGGAAACCTCGGGAGGGAAACACCATATATTTT.